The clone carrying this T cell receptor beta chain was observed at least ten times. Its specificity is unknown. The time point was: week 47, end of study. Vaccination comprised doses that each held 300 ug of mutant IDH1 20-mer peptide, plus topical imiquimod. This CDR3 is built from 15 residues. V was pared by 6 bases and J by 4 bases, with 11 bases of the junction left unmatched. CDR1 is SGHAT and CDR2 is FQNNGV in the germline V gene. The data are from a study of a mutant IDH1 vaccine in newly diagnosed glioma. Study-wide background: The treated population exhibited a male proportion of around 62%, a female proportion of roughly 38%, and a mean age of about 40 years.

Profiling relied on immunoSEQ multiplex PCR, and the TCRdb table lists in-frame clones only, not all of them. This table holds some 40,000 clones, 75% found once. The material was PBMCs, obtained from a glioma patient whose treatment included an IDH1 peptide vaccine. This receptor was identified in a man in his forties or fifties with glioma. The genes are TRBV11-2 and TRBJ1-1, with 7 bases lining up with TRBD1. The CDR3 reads CASRPGRGDGTEAFF. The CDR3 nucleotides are TGTGCCAGCAGACCGGGCAGGGGGGACGGCACTGAAGCTTTCTTT.